Below, one T cell receptor beta chain is given with its context. Antigen unknown. A much bigger clone sits one base away, suggesting this may be a read error. The data stem from a study of T cell repertoires in cytomegalovirus infection. Overall study context: Both a matching HLA type and CMV infection were indicated by public TCR beta signatures. Study results and caveats: HLA-C-restricted, CMV-specific TCR beta clonotypes were dominant ex vivo. Based on cumulative public TCR beta family frequency, carriers of CMV plus the relevant HLA were identified.

Trimming pared 6 bases from V and 5 bases from J, leaving 7 bases between. Per the germline V gene, CDR1 is MNHNY and CDR2 is SVGAGI (reference sequence). This CDR3 spans 12 amino acids. TCRdb redid the calling of the reads with MiXCR, one entry per CDR3 protein. The sample gives more than 350,000 distinct CDR3 sequences, approximately 31% of which show up once; around 15% is in the top ten. This TCR derives from a human donor in good health (CMV status not recorded). Some clones in this sample may be carry-over from other donors' samples. The chain recombines TRBV6-6 with TRBJ2-2; D not resolved. Source material: PBMCs. The CDR3, as DNA: TGTGCCAGCAGCACCAGTACCGGGGAGCTGTTTTTT. Protein product: CASSTSTGELFF.